These 25 T cell receptor beta chains share one sample of origin, sequenced in a study of blood T cell repertoires in COVID-19. Sequenced by immunoSEQ multiplex PCR; TCRdb stores in-frame clones only, minus some. The sample holds some 200,000 clones, 86% seen once. Sequenced: peripheral blood. The receptors were gathered from a man at least 80 years old with acute or convalescent COVID-19.

The chain links TRBV7-9 to TRBJ2-3; TRBD1 aligns across 7 bases. The length of the CDR3 is 15 residues. Germline V gives CDR1 SEHNR, CDR2 FQNEAQ (reference sequence). The junction had 5 bases not matched to a gene; V was cut back by 5 bases and J by 0 bases. As DNA, the CDR3 is TGTGCCAGCAGCATATGGGACAGAAGCACAGATACGCAGTATTTT. Protein sequence: CASSIWDRSTDTQYF.

The rearrangement joins TRBV27 to TRBJ1-5, with D unclear. The CDR3 extends over 15 amino acids. Germline values: CDR1 MNHEY, CDR2 SMNVEV (reference sequence). The V end was cut by 5 bases, the J end by 1 base, with 12 bases between. DNA for the CDR3: TGTGCCAGCAGTAGGGCTACGGGGAGCAATCAGCCCCAGCATTTT. Encoded protein: CASSRATGSNQPQHF.

With respect to this clone: The same CDR3 arises from other DNA sequences in this sample as well. The chain carries TRBV28 and TRBJ2-7; D is perhaps TRBD2 (5 bases). The CDR3 has 14 residues. V was trimmed by 2 bases and J by 0 bases, leaving 8 bases between them. The V gene's germline CDR1 is MDHEN and CDR2 SYDVKM. This CDR3 is CASSLVAGSYEQYF. The CDR3, as DNA: TGTGCCAGCAGTTTAGTTGCGGGCTCCTACGAGCAGTACTTC.

The V call is TRBV27, the J call TRBJ2-7, with TRBD1 identical over 11 bases. The germline CDR1 and CDR2 sequences are MNHEY and SMNVEV (reference sequence). CDR3 length: 18 amino acids. V trimming: 4 bases; J trimming: 7 bases; junction bases outside the gene matches: 18. CDR3 region: CASSSLLPPDRGRGEQYF. CDR3 sequence (DNA): TGTGCCAGCAGTTCCCTCCTGCCCCCGGACAGGGGGCGCGGGGAGCAGTACTTC.

The V call is TRBV7-8, the J call TRBJ1-6; TRBD1 is a possible D gene (5 bases). Trimming cost V 0 bases and J 6 bases, with 15 bases left between them. CDR1 SGHVS and CDR2 FQNEAQ come from the germline V gene. The CDR3 totals 17 residues. CDR3 nucleotides: TGTGCCAGCAGCTTAGCTGGCCTATGGGGGGGTAATTCACCCCTCCACTTT. Its translation: CASSLAGLWGGNSPLHF.

The J gene is TRBJ2-7, the V gene TRBV2, with TRBD2 as a possible D gene (5 bases). The CDR3 covers 11 residues. Trimming pared 7 bases from V and 2 bases from J, leaving 6 bases between. Germline V gene sequence: CDR1 SNHLY, CDR2 FYNNEI. The CDR3 here is CASMEAYEQYV. The CDR3 DNA follows: TGTGCCAGCATGGAGGCCTACGAGCAGTACGTC.

V gene TRBV7-8 combines with J gene TRBJ2-7, with TRBD2 matching over 9 bases. V lost 1 base, J lost 2 bases, and 3 bases stayed unmatched. This CDR3 spans 15 amino acids. CDR1 is SGHVS, CDR2 FQNEAQ, per germline. The CDR3 loop reads CASSLGSSGAYEQYV. The CDR3 bases are TGTGCCAGCAGCTTAGGCTCTAGCGGGGCCTACGAGCAGTACGTC.

This clone was counted a few times. The chain couples TRBV6-5 to TRBJ1-2, with a possible D match to TRBD1 (6 bases). Germline-derived CDR1 and CDR2 are MNHEY and SVGAGI. Trimming cost V 5 bases and J 2 bases, with 9 bases left between them. The CDR3 has 13 amino acids. CDR3 DNA sequence: TGTGCCAGCAGTCTCACAGGGAACTATGGCTACACCTTC. This codes for CASSLTGNYGYTF.

The sample holds one count of this clone. The gene calls are TRBV24-1 and TRBJ2-2, with a weak D call TRBD2 (5 bases). CDR1 and CDR2 (germline): KGHDR, SFDVKD. Trimming pared 9 bases from V and 9 bases from J, leaving 10 bases between. This CDR3 has 11 amino acids. This chain's CDR3 is CATSGSRELFF. The CDR3 DNA reads as TGTGCCACCTCGGGGAGCCGGGAGCTGTTTTTT.

The chain links TRBV2 to TRBJ2-1, with 8 nucleotides matching TRBD1. Germline V gene data show CDR1 as SNHLY and CDR2 as FYNNEI. V was pared by 3 bases and J by 7 bases, with 8 bases of the junction left unmatched. The CDR3 totals 15 residues. The CDR3, as DNA: TGTGCCAGCAGTGATCGGGACAGGAGTCGGAATGAGCAGTTCTTC. Translating gives CASSDRDRSRNEQFF. The full variable domain, in which reference TRBV2 and TRBJ2-1 provide the parts outside the CDR3, is EPEVTQTPSHQVTQMGQEVILRCVPISNHLYFYWYRQILGQKVEFLVSFYNNEISEKSEIFDDQFSVERPDGSNFTLKIRSTKLEDSAMYFCASSDRDRSRNEQFFGPGTRLTVL.

The V call is TRBV7-9, the J call TRBJ2-7; 8 positions match TRBD2. The germline gives CDR1 SEHNR, CDR2 FQNEAQ (reference sequence). The CDR3 extends over 15 amino acids. V shed 3 bases, J shed 0 bases, and the junction held 4 bases outside the gene matches. The CDR3 DNA reads TGTGCCAGCAGCTTTAGCGGGGCCAGCTCCTACGAGCAGTACTTC. Its protein is CASSFSGASSYEQYF.

The rearrangement links TRBV7-2 to TRBJ2-3; D gene unclear. The V end lost 5 bases, the J end lost 2 bases, and 5 bases lay between the germline ends. CDR3 size: 12 residues. Germline-derived CDR1 and CDR2 are SGHTA and FQGNSA. CDR3 in DNA: TGTGCCAGCAGCCTCTACACAGATACGCAGTATTTT. Translated: CASSLYTDTQYF.

The chain joins TRBV7-2 to TRBJ2-3, with D uncertain. Germline V gives CDR1 SGHTA, CDR2 FQGNSA. Trimming took off 3 bases at V and 4 bases at J, with 11 bases between the two ends. This CDR3 is 14 amino acids long. The CDR3 nucleotides are TGTGCCAGCAGCTTTTTCGCTGGGCCAGATACGCAGTATTTT. This gives the protein CASSFFAGPDTQYF.

The gene calls are TRBV5-1 and TRBJ2-1, with 8 bases identical to TRBD1. The CDR3 is 13 residues long. Germline CDR1 is SGHRS and CDR2 is YFSETQ. V dropped 3 bases and J dropped 9; count of bases not matched to a gene: 5. The CDR3 bases are TGCGCCAGCAGCTCCGGGACAGGTCCTGAGCAGTTCTTC. Its protein product is CASSSGTGPEQFF. Using reference TRBV5-1 and TRBJ2-1 for the parts outside the CDR3, the full variable domain is KAGVTQTPRYLIKTRGQQVTLSCSPISGHRSVSWYQQTPGQGLQFLFEYFSETQRNKGNFPGRFSGRQFSNSRSEMNVSTLELGDSALYLCASSSGTGPEQFFGPGTRLTVL.

The genes are TRBV9 and TRBJ2-3; 9 bases match TRBD2. V was pared by 0 bases and J by 5 bases, with 4 bases of the junction left unmatched. The V gene's germline CDR1 is SGDLS and CDR2 YYNGEE. The CDR3 length is 15 residues. CDR3 sequence (DNA): TGTGCCAGCAGCGTAGTAGGACTAGCGAGAGATACGCAGTATTTT. Its translation: CASSVVGLARDTQYF.

CDR3: CASSSGGTTNTGELFF. CDR3 sequence (DNA): TGTGCCAGCAGCTCCGGAGGGACCACGAACACCGGGGAGCTGTTTTTT. The chain combines TRBV7-2 with TRBJ2-2, with D perhaps TRBD2 (6 bases). This CDR3 comprises 16 residues. Trimming took 4 bases from V and 0 from J, leaving 12 bases between them. Germline V gene lookup returns CDR1 SGHTA and CDR2 FQGNSA. Variable domain in full (rest from reference TRBV7-2 and TRBJ2-2): GAGVSQSPSNKVTEKGKDVELRCDPISGHTALYWYRQSLGQGLEFLIYFQGNSAPDKSGLPSDRFSAERTGGSVSTLTIQRTQQEDSAVYLCASSSGGTTNTGELFFGEGSRLTVL.

The chain links TRBV7-2 to TRBJ2-7, with TRBD2 identical over 8 bases. The V gene's germline CDR1 is SGHTA and CDR2 FQGNSA. J was trimmed by 3 bases and V by 0 bases; bases with no gene match: 4. The CDR3 contains 15 residues. This chain's CDR3 is CASSLASGTHYEQYF. The CDR3 region has the DNA TGTGCCAGCAGCTTAGCTAGCGGGACTCACTACGAGCAGTACTTC.

V and J are TRBV20-1 and TRBJ2-5; 9 nucleotides match TRBD2. There are 15 residues in the CDR3. Germline values: CDR1 DFQATT, CDR2 SNEGSKA (reference sequence). V was clipped by 3 bases and J by 6 bases; unmatched bases: 11. The CDR3 bases are TGCAGTGCTAGTGATGGCGGGAGGGTTCCTAAGACCCAGTACTTC. It specifies CSASDGGRVPKTQYF.

The rearrangement joins TRBV19 to TRBJ1-5; D ambiguous. This CDR3 is built from 17 residues. Trimming left V 1 base short and J 7 bases short, with 20 bases between. CDR1 is LNHDA, CDR2 SQIVND, per germline (reference sequence). In DNA form, the CDR3 reads TGTGCCAGTAGTATAGGAGGAGGGCCCACCTTTTTCCAGCCCCAGCATTTT. It translates to CASSIGGGPTFFQPQHF.

V gene TRBV30 combines with J gene TRBJ1-1; D possibly corresponds to TRBD1 (5 bases). Trimming shortened V by 0 bases and J by 3 bases, and 11 bases separated the two germline ends. CDR1 GTSNPN and CDR2 SVGIG come from the germline V gene (reference sequence). The CDR3 is 14 amino acids. CDR3 loop: CAWSVWGGDTEAFF. CDR3 bases: TGTGCCTGGAGTGTGTGGGGGGGGGACACTGAAGCTTTCTTT.

This chain links TRBV19 with TRBJ1-3; no definite D call. Trimming shortened V by 2 bases and J by 0 bases, and 8 bases separated the two germline ends. The germline CDR1 and CDR2 sequences are LNHDA and SQIVND (reference sequence). This CDR3 comprises 15 residues. The CDR3, as DNA: TGTGCCAGTAGTATAATACGGTCCTCTGGAAACACCATATATTTT. This encodes CASSIIRSSGNTIYF.

The V gene is TRBV19, the J gene TRBJ2-5; perhaps TRBD1 as D (6 bases). The V gene's germline CDR1 is LNHDA and CDR2 SQIVND (reference sequence). V shed 6 bases and J shed 9 bases, with 17 bases lying between them. This CDR3 comprises 13 residues. CDR3 nucleotide sequence: TGTGCCAGTAGATTGGGACAAGGAAGACCCCAGTACTTC. Its translation: CASRLGQGRPQYF.

V gene TRBV30 combines with J gene TRBJ2-7; 8 nucleotides match TRBD2. The germline gives CDR1 GTSNPN, CDR2 SVGIG (reference sequence). The CDR3 has 11 amino acids. Here the CDR3 DNA reads TGTGCCTGGAGTGTACGGGTAGCGGGAAACGTC. It is translated as CAWSVRVAGNV.

The chain joins TRBV2 to TRBJ1-5; 8 bases map to TRBD1. The CDR3 contains 14 residues. V lost 6 bases, J lost 3 bases, and 4 bases stayed unmatched. Germline V gives CDR1 SNHLY, CDR2 FYNNEI. CDR3 sequence: CASSKQGDNQPQHF. DNA for the CDR3: TGTGCCAGCAGCAAACAGGGGGACAATCAGCCCCAGCATTTT.

V and J are TRBV7-2 and TRBJ2-1; 12 bases match TRBD2. This CDR3 comprises 15 residues. The germline gives CDR1 SGHTA, CDR2 FQGNSA. The V and J ends lost 2 bases and 8 bases, in that order; junction bases with no gene match: 4. CDR3 DNA sequence: TGTGCCAGCAGCTTAAGGCTAGCGGGAGGGGATGAGCAGTTCTTC. As protein: CASSLRLAGGDEQFF.